This TCR beta chain was profiled in a study of blood T cells in healthy people across ages. A second PCR, run for roughly 7 to 11 cycles, used a sample-barcoded 5' primer plus a J-beta primer mix. CDR3-containing paired-end reads numbering at least 2.5 million came from each sample. Via MiXCR, TCRdb re-called the 5' RACE reads, giving one row per CDR3 protein. Among approximately 810,000 distinct CDR3 sequences listed, roughly 26% were seen once. This clonotype was seen at least ten times. Ranging in age from roughly 6 to 100, the donors were healthy Caucasian individuals from Russia. This CDR3 is 15 amino acids long. J lost 8 bases, V lost 6 bases, and 9 bases had no gene match.

This sequence joins TRBV12-3 or TRBV12-4 and TRBJ2-3; 12 nucleotides agree with TRBD2. The sample taken for sequencing was blood. This TCR came from a woman of 80 years or more in good health. This CDR3 reads CASSRTSGVRVTQYF. The CDR3 bases are TGTGCCAGCAGCCGGACTAGCGGGGTTCGGGTTACGCAGTATTTT.